The clone carrying this TCR beta chain has ten or more counts. The authors' processing: Amplification of reference gene primers was used by the study to estimate nucleated cell counts. Measured with immunoSEQ multiplex PCR; TCRdb has only the in-frame clones, and not every one. The D gene and trimming were derived from the DNA, and the V and J assignments and clone size from that table. Among about 140,000 clones, approximately 88% were seen once, and the ten largest hold approximately 5.3%. This record belongs to a study of blood T cell repertoires in COVID-19. Turning to the study itself: The analysed material was cDNA or gDNA that came from T cells, B-cell-depleted T cells, or PBMCs.

Participants' reported clinical history set cohort assignment. Participants in the exposed group had met a COVID-19 case in the 2 weeks before joining the study. CDR3 size: 14 residues. Germline CDR1 LGHDT, CDR2 YNNKEL (reference sequence). Trimming shortened V by 1 base and J by 2 bases, and 9 bases separated the two germline ends. The V and J genes are TRBV3-1 (or the pseudogene TRBV3-2) and TRBJ2-7, with a possible D match to TRBD1 (5 bases). The receptor was isolated from a man in his 70s who had been exposed to COVID-19. Material for sequencing was PBMCs or T cells enriched from blood (not recorded which). CDR3 amino acids: CASSQGGRTYEQYF. CDR3 nucleotide sequence: TGTGCCAGCAGCCAAGGGGGCAGAACCTACGAGCAGTACTTC.